This TCR beta chain was captured by sequencing in a study of blood T cells in healthy people across ages (dated by TCRdb to 2015 to 2017). For the wider study: In model experiments, roughly one uniquely barcoded TCR beta cDNA molecule per two T cells was captured by template switching. Age-related changes in TCR beta repertoire diversity were measured in the study by deep sequencing normalized with unique cDNA molecular identifiers. The donors were split into four age groups: young (average about 15 years), middle-aged (nearly 40), aged (62) and long-lived (approximately 80). To avoid experimental bias, donors of different ages were randomly spread across the sequencing lanes. Using the same blood draw, the study looked at two additional independent replicas of 1 million unique cDNA reads for two donors, one aged 18 to 30 and the other aged 80 or older.

Broader findings and caveats from the paper: As age increased, observed TCR beta diversity per million T cells dropped in a roughly linear way, and a significant reduction was already evident by age about 40. The CMV infection status of donors was not known, potentially confounding age-related changes in expanded clonotypes. Observed TCR beta diversity correlated strongly with the percentage of naive T cells measured by flow cytometry. Total diversity estimates from one million sequenced T cells were considered lower bounds and underestimates. Since profiling was done on bulk unsorted PBMCs, naive and antigen-experienced compartments could not be conclusively compared. Compared with the aged group, the long-lived group had more naive CD4+ T cells, fewer expanded clones and increased TCR diversity, a pattern suggesting age selection.

The library relied on 5' RACE. Sequencing was carried out with an Illumina HiSeq 2500. A second roughly 7 to 12 cycle PCR used a sample-barcoded 5' primer and a J-beta primer mix. Each TCR beta cDNA molecule received a unique molecular identifier from a template-switch 5' adaptor carrying 12 random nucleotides. Each sample yielded at least 2.5 million CDR3-containing paired-end reads. All of the RNA was converted into first-strand cDNA using the Mint cDNA synthesis kit, with a TRBC-specific oligonucleotide serving as the primer. All cDNA was treated with uracil-DNA glycosylase and then went through a first 18-cycle PCR with the universal primers M1SS and BC2_uni_R. Per the source publication's procedure: For normalization, 1 million high-quality reads, each with a distinct molecular identifier, were randomly selected from each sample. Reads sharing molecular identifiers were discarded rather than binned into consensus sequences. CDR3 identification, clonotype clustering and error correction used MiTCR with a Q25 quality threshold and the strictest error-elimination algorithm. A nonparametric unseen species model with Euler transformation was used to estimate lower-bound total TCR beta diversity. TCRdb reworked the public reads: Q25 trimming with fastp, MiXCR clone assembly, productive beta chains retained. Rows are combined by CDR3 protein, so each entry shows the most common genes and DNA. The V and J calls were determined by TCRdb, not by the authors. The sample includes hundreds of thousands of distinct CDR3 sequences, with more than 40% observed a single time. The ten biggest clones cover about 19% of the sample.

Deletion took 2 bases off V and 2 bases off J, with a span of 6 bases between the germline ends. Counted from cysteine to phenylalanine, this CDR3 has 12 amino acids. The read is trimmed to its CDR3 DNA, 36 bases read in frame from base 1. The germline V gene provides CDR1 SQVTM and CDR2 ANQGSEA. Systemically healthy Caucasian individuals from Russia, 35 to 40 in total and aged 6 to 90 years, were included as donors. Roughly 10 milliliters of peripheral blood were collected from each donor into EDTA-treated Vacutainer tubes. Ficoll-Paque density-gradient centrifugation was used to isolate PBMCs, with at least 7 million per sample. Total RNA, at least 6 micrograms per sample, was extracted from PBMCs with Trizol reagent. The percentages of naive CD45RAhigh/CD27high T cells were determined by flow cytometry on a PBMC aliquot from every donor. This clonotype turned up a few times. Its cognate antigen has yet to be identified. Base qualities were left out, and no much larger clone turns up one base away.

The chain uses TRBV29-1 and TRBJ2-5, with the D gene too uncertain to name. This TCR came from a man in his 60s in good health. The specimen was blood. Here the CDR3 is given as CSVERQQETQYF. In nucleotides, the sequence is TGCAGCGTTGAACGGCAGCAAGAGACCCAGTACTTC. The full variable domain, completed from the reference TRBV29-1 and TRBJ2-5 proteins outside the CDR3, reads SAVISQKPSRDICQRGTSLTIQCQVDSQVTMMFWYRQQPGQSLTLIATANQGSEATYESGFVIDKFPISRPNLTFSTLTVSNMSPEDSSIYLCSVERQQETQYFGPGTRLLVL.